The 25 T cell receptor beta chains below come from one sample, sequenced in a study of cytomegalovirus exposure and HLA in healthy donors. The study ran its PCR with 60 Vbeta and 13 Jbeta primers. Sequenced by immunoSEQ multiplex PCR; TCRdb stores in-frame clones only, minus some. This table holds more than 140,000 clones, about four fifths found once. The sequenced material came from PBMCs. Source of these receptors: a young man in good health and CMV-seropositive.

This sequence joins TRBV6-5 and TRBJ2-1; 11 bases map to TRBD2. Germline loops: CDR1 MNHEY, CDR2 SVGAGI. CDR3 length equals 15 residues. V trimming: 4 bases; J trimming: 8 bases; junction bases outside the gene matches: 7. CDR3 sequence: CASSSNLAGGDEQFF. In DNA, the CDR3 is TGTGCCAGCAGTTCGAATTTAGCGGGGGGGGATGAGCAGTTCTTC.

The CDR3 here is CADRRAQYF. DNA of the CDR3: TGTGCCGACAGACGGGCCCAGTACTTC. The rearrangement joins TRBV9 to TRBJ2-5; TRBD1 is a possible D gene (5 bases). Trimming removed 10 bases at V and 9 bases at J, with 10 bases between. CDR3 length: 9 amino acids. In germline, CDR1 is SGDLS, CDR2 YYNGEE.

The chain uses TRBV18 and TRBJ2-7; D is possibly TRBD2 (6 bases). Germline loops: CDR1 KGHSH, CDR2 LQKENI. The V gene lost 3 bases and the J gene lost 2 bases, with 11 bases spanning the gap. The CDR3 sequence is 14 residues long. For the CDR3, the DNA is TGTGCCAGCTCACCGCGGAGGGGAGCCTACGAGCAGTACTTC. Its translation is CASSPRRGAYEQYF.

This chain uses TRBV5-4 with TRBJ1-2; possible D gene TRBD1, 5 bases. The CDR3 totals 14 residues. Trimming stripped 4 bases from V and 6 bases from J, with 16 bases between. Per germline, CDR1 SGHNT and CDR2 YYREEE (reference sequence). The CDR3 sequence: CASSVQGVENGYTF. The CDR3, as DNA: TGTGCCAGCAGCGTCCAAGGGGTGGAGAATGGCTACACCTTC.

Sample share makes this clone medium-sized (0.01 to 0.1%). CDR3 residues: CASSLGGSYNEQFF. CDR3 nucleotide sequence: TGTGCCAGCAGTTTAGGCGGGAGCTACAATGAGCAGTTCTTC. V usage is TRBV27 and J usage is TRBJ2-1, with 7 bases aligning to TRBD2. The length of the CDR3 is 14 residues. After removal of 2 bases from V and 3 bases from J, the junction contained 1 base not matched to a gene. Germline CDR1 reads MNHEY; CDR2 reads SMNVEV (reference sequence).

V is TRBV30 and J is TRBJ2-1; 8 bases are shared with TRBD2. The CDR3 has 17 amino acids. V was clipped by 1 base and J by 7 bases; unmatched bases: 15. The germline gives CDR1 GTSNPN, CDR2 SVGIG (reference sequence). CDR3 residues: CAWSGPKAGASWNEQFF. The CDR3 DNA sequence: TGTGCCTGGAGTGGACCGAAAGCGGGAGCTTCCTGGAATGAGCAGTTCTTC.

V usage is TRBV11-3 and J usage is TRBJ2-5, with 10 bases that match TRBD2. V was clipped by 5 bases and J by 1 base; unmatched bases: 10. CDR3 length: 17 amino acids. Germline V gene sequence: CDR1 SGHNT, CDR2 YENEEA. The CDR3 DNA reads as TGTGCCAGCAGCCAGGGACTAGCGAATAAATTCCAAGAGACCCAGTACTTC. It codes for CASSQGLANKFQETQYF.

The CDR3 here is CASSLASGSYNEQFF. The CDR3 DNA reads TGCGCCAGCAGCTTGGCGAGCGGGAGTTACAATGAGCAGTTCTTC. The chain links TRBV5-1 to TRBJ2-1, with 8 bases lining up with TRBD2. The trim removed 0 bases at V and 4 bases at J, leaving 3 bases unmatched. Germline CDR1 SGHRS, CDR2 YFSETQ. The CDR3 spans 15 residues.

The V and J genes are TRBV13 and TRBJ2-3; the D gene is possibly TRBD1 (6 bases). V shed 5 bases and J shed 0 bases, with 18 bases lying between them. CDR1 and CDR2 from the germline V gene are PRHDT and FYEKMQ (reference sequence). This CDR3 comprises 17 residues. CDR3 loop: CASSGGRDHSSTDTQYF. The CDR3 DNA sequence: TGTGCCAGCAGCGGGGGCAGGGATCACTCAAGCACAGATACGCAGTATTTT.

This clone was counted between two and nine times. J is TRBJ2-1 and V is TRBV6-5; 9 bases line up with TRBD2. Germline CDR1 and CDR2: MNHEY and SVGAGI. Trimming cost V 5 bases and J 6 bases; bases outside gene matches: 5. The CDR3 extends over 14 amino acids. The CDR3 sequence is CASSQGTSRNEQFF. The CDR3 DNA sequence: TGTGCCAGCAGTCAAGGGACTAGCCGCAATGAGCAGTTCTTC.

The CDR3 is CASSFTGGSYGYTF. CDR3 coding DNA: TGTGCCAGCAGTTTCACAGGGGGCAGCTATGGCTACACCTTC. The chain links TRBV6-5 to TRBJ1-2; 9 bases match TRBD1. Germline-derived CDR1 and CDR2 are MNHEY and SVGAGI. The CDR3 is made up of 14 amino acids. V dropped 4 bases and J dropped 4; count of bases not matched to a gene: 4.

The chain has TRBV27 and TRBJ2-4, with a weak D call TRBD2 (5 bases). The V end was cut by 3 bases, the J end by 4 bases, with 13 bases between. This CDR3 has 15 residues. CDR1 and CDR2 (germline): MNHEY, SMNVEV (reference sequence). The CDR3 coding sequence is TGTGCCAGCAGTTTTATGGTGGGAGCAAAAAACATTCAGTACTTC. The encoded protein is CASSFMVGAKNIQYF.

Only one count was recorded for this clone. V usage is TRBV7-2 and J usage is TRBJ1-5; no reliable D call. Trimming removed 1 base from V and 3 bases from J, with 10 bases in between. The CDR3 covers 15 residues. From germline, CDR1 is SGHTA and CDR2 FQGNSA. The CDR3 reads CASSLVAVDNQPQHF. CDR3 DNA: TGTGCCAGCAGCTTAGTAGCGGTGGACAATCAGCCCCAGCATTTT.

The rearrangement uses TRBV2 and TRBJ2-5; 9 bases align to TRBD2. The CDR3 covers 17 residues. V was pared by 7 bases and J by 5 bases, with 17 bases of the junction left unmatched. Germline V CDR1 and CDR2: SNHLY, FYNNEI. The CDR3 DNA sequence: TGTGCCAGCACGAGGGGACTAGCAAACGATTTAGGGGAGACCCAGTACTTC. This translates into CASTRGLANDLGETQYF.

This chain uses TRBV19 with TRBJ2-2; 8 bases are shared with TRBD1. V lost 10 bases, J lost 4 bases, and 5 bases stayed unmatched. Germline V gene data show CDR1 as LNHDA and CDR2 as SQIVND (reference sequence). The CDR3 is 13 residues long. CDR3 bases: TGTGCCACCAGGGGGCCTATCACCGGGGAGCTGTTTTTT. This sequence encodes CATRGPITGELFF.

V is TRBV7-8 and J is TRBJ2-3; D not certain. CDR3 length: 14 amino acids. Germline V lookup: CDR1 SGHVS, CDR2 FQNEAQ. V was trimmed by 3 bases and J by 2 bases, leaving 9 bases between them. CDR3 DNA: TGTGCCAGCAGCTTTACTTACCCCACAGATACGCAGTATTTT. Its protein is CASSFTYPTDTQYF.

V gene TRBV5-4 combines with J gene TRBJ2-5; D is perhaps TRBD2 (6 bases). Deletions cut 4 bases from V and 11 bases from J, with 21 bases between. Germline V gene data show CDR1 as SGHNT and CDR2 as YYREEE (reference sequence). CDR3 size: 14 residues. The CDR3 reads CASSPGTLLGEQYF. In nucleotides, the CDR3 is TGTGCCAGCAGCCCCGGGACTCTACTCGGAGAGCAGTACTTC.

Here the CDR3 reads CASRTGFTGELFF. The CDR3 DNA is TGTGCCAGCAGGACAGGGTTCACCGGGGAGCTGTTTTTT. The chain combines TRBV2 with TRBJ2-2, with TRBD1 identical over 7 bases. Germline assignment: CDR1 SNHLY and CDR2 FYNNEI. The CDR3 is made up of 13 amino acids. J lost 4 bases, V lost 6 bases, and 2 bases had no gene match.

The J gene is TRBJ1-4, the V gene TRBV7-6; TRBD1 aligns across 9 bases. V shed 5 bases and J 7 bases; nucleotides not matched to a gene: 8. Germline V lookup: CDR1 SGHVS, CDR2 FNYEAQ. The CDR3 sequence is 15 residues long. The DNA for the CDR3 is TGTGCCAGCAGCGGACAGGGGCACCTAGGTGAAAAACTGTTTTTT. Its protein is CASSGQGHLGEKLFF.

The V call is TRBV6-5, the J call TRBJ1-4; 7 bases align to TRBD1. Germline loops: CDR1 MNHEY, CDR2 SVGAGI. This CDR3 is 12 amino acids long. V was pared by 7 bases and J by 11 bases, with 7 bases of the junction left unmatched. This chain's CDR3 is CASTLTTGKLFF. The CDR3 DNA is TGTGCCAGCACTCTTACGACAGGGAAACTGTTTTTT.

The gene calls are TRBV25-1 and TRBJ2-7, with TRBD2 matching 7 bases. The CDR3 covers 18 residues. Trimming at V came to 2 bases and at J to 3 bases, leaving 16 bases not matched to a gene. CDR1 MGHDK and CDR2 SYGVNS come from the germline V gene. The CDR3 DNA sequence: TGTGCCAGCAGTGAAATCGGCGAGGCCAAACTAGCGAGCTACGAGCAGTACTTC. Translated, it gives CASSEIGEAKLASYEQYF.

About this clone itself: At one end, the junction sequence differs from germline, possibly due to a read error. This sequence joins TRBV2 and TRBJ2-6, with D possibly being TRBD1 (5 bases). The CDR3 runs to 14 residues. Germline assignment: CDR1 SNHLY and CDR2 FYNNEI. The CDR3 loop reads CASRELSGANGLTF. The CDR3 nucleotides are TGTGCCAGCAGGGAACTATCTGGGGCCAACGGCCTGACTTTC.

The V gene is TRBV25-1, the J gene TRBJ2-5; D remains unclear. V lost 0 bases, J lost 4 bases, and 9 bases lay in between. Looked up from germline, CDR1 is MGHDK and CDR2 is SYGVNS. The CDR3 has 14 amino acids. The chain's CDR3 is CASSEYGRSETQYF. CDR3 DNA sequence: TGTGCCAGCAGTGAATATGGCAGGTCAGAGACCCAGTACTTC.

This chain connects TRBV6-6 to TRBJ1-5; D remains unclear. Between the trimmed V and J ends, which lost 4 bases and 2 bases, there was a span of 12 bases. Looked up from germline, CDR1 is MNHNY and CDR2 is SVGAGI (reference sequence). The CDR3 is 15 residues long. CDR3 bases: TGTGCCAGCAGTTCCGGGGATAGAGGCAATCAGCCCCAGCATTTT. Translation: CASSSGDRGNQPQHF.

The rearrangement joins TRBV6-6 to TRBJ2-1, with a tentative D call TRBD1 (6 bases). The germline gives CDR1 MNHNY, CDR2 SVGAGI (reference sequence). The CDR3 is 15 residues long. V gave up 2 bases and J gave up 3 bases, with 11 bases separating them. The CDR3 spells CASSYGSGHYNEQFF. CDR3 bases: TGTGCCAGCAGTTACGGGTCGGGACACTACAATGAGCAGTTCTTC.